The 10 T cell receptor beta chains listed next were all sequenced from one sample in a study of identical twins. TCRdb re-called the 5' RACE reads with MiXCR, one entry per CDR3 protein. The table has 430,000 or so distinct CDR3 sequences, more than 20% seen once. The same data also contributed to another study, on T cells expressing NK-cell markers.

What was sequenced was CD4+ T cells sorted from blood. The receptor set was obtained from a woman between 18 and 30 years old in good health.

In this sample, this clonotype turned up a few times. The germline gene is not matched at one end of the junction; a read error may be the cause. The V gene is TRBV6-2 or TRBV6-3, the J gene TRBJ2-7; the match to TRBD1 covers 7 bases. Germline lookup yields CDR1 MNHEY and CDR2 SVGEGT. CDR3 length: 11 residues. The CDR3: CASSPGTEPRF. DNA of the CDR3: TGTGCCAGCAGTCCGGGGACAGAGCCTAGGTTC.

This clonotype came up a few times. The V and J genes are TRBV7-2 and TRBJ2-2; TRBD1 agrees at 7 bases. The ends lost 8 bases at V and 1 base at J; junction bases unmatched: 7. The length of the CDR3 is 15 residues. Germline values: CDR1 SGHTA, CDR2 FQGNSA. Written as DNA, the CDR3 is TGTGCCAGCCCCCTGGGACAGCGGAACACCGGGGAGCTGTTTTTT. Its translation is CASPLGQRNTGELFF.

This clonotype was observed a single time. The V call is TRBV20-1, the J call TRBJ2-7, with a tentative D call TRBD2 (5 bases). Looked up from germline, CDR1 is DFQATT and CDR2 is SNEGSKA (reference sequence). There are 18 residues in the CDR3. Deletions cut 5 bases from V and 0 bases from J, with 26 bases between. CDR3 loop: CSAEGVGPPGGHSYEQYF. The CDR3 DNA is TGCAGTGCTGAGGGAGTAGGCCCCCCTGGAGGCCACTCCTACGAGCAGTACTTC.

The chain uses TRBV5-5 and TRBJ1-2; 8 bases are shared with TRBD1. The CDR3 covers 15 residues. J lost 6 bases, V lost 4 bases, and 11 bases had no gene match. Germline lookup yields CDR1 SGHKS and CDR2 YYEKEE (reference sequence). The CDR3 bases are TGTGCCAGCAGCGCCAAGTTCGGACAGGGACATGGCTACACCTTC. Translated, it gives CASSAKFGQGHGYTF.

The chain is built from TRBV12-3 or TRBV12-4 and TRBJ1-2, with a weak D call TRBD1 (5 bases). The germline V and J ends were trimmed by 4 bases and 7 bases, with 16 bases remaining between them. This CDR3 is built from 14 residues. CDR3 region: CASSSLSGTGGYTF. CDR3 bases: TGTGCCAGCAGTTCTCTTAGTGGGACGGGTGGCTACACCTTC.

A few counts support this clonotype. The rearrangement uses TRBV6-1 and TRBJ2-3; maybe TRBD2 (6 bases). The CDR3 is made up of 15 amino acids. The ends were cut back, 6 bases at V and 6 bases at J, with 19 bases in the middle. Looked up from germline, CDR1 is MNHNS and CDR2 is SASEGT. CDR3 sequence reads: CASSPVQGGMDTQYF. The CDR3, as DNA: TGTGCCAGCAGCCCCGTGCAGGGAGGCATGGATACGCAGTATTTT.

This clonotype was observed a few times. V and J are TRBV20-1 and TRBJ1-2, with D hard to call. The germline V and J ends were trimmed by 6 bases and 2 bases, with 16 bases remaining between them. The germline V gene has CDR1 DFQATT and CDR2 SNEGSKA (reference sequence). The CDR3 sequence is 14 residues long. The chain's CDR3 is CSARGRGGNYGYTF. For the CDR3, the DNA is TGCAGTGCACGAGGAAGAGGAGGGAACTATGGCTACACCTTC.

V and J are TRBV3-1 and TRBJ2-5; 9 bases are shared with TRBD1. Germline CDR1 and CDR2: LGHDT and YNNKEL (reference sequence). The CDR3 totals 14 residues. The J segment lost 1 base and the V segment lost 7 bases, leaving 4 bases of the junction unmatched. For the CDR3, the DNA is TGTGCCAGCACCTCACAGGGGGCCCAAGAGACCCAGTACTTC. As protein: CASTSQGAQETQYF.

This chain connects TRBV6-1 to TRBJ2-2; D is undetermined. The CDR3 contains 16 residues. V was shortened by 3 bases and J by 0 bases, with 11 bases between the two germline ends. Germline values: CDR1 MNHNS, CDR2 SASEGT. The CDR3 DNA follows: TGTGCCAGCAGTGACCCGGCCCGAACGAACACCGGGGAGCTGTTTTTT. Amino acids: CASSDPARTNTGELFF.

This clonotype was detected ten times or more. This rearrangement joins TRBV10-3 to TRBJ1-1; 8 nucleotides agree with TRBD1. The ends lost 6 bases at V and 1 base at J; junction bases unmatched: 4. The CDR3 loop spans 14 amino acids. The germline gives CDR1 ENHRY, CDR2 SYGVKD. DNA for the CDR3: TGTGCCATCAGGGGACAGGTGGGGAACACTGAAGCTTTCTTT. Protein: CAIRGQVGNTEAFF.